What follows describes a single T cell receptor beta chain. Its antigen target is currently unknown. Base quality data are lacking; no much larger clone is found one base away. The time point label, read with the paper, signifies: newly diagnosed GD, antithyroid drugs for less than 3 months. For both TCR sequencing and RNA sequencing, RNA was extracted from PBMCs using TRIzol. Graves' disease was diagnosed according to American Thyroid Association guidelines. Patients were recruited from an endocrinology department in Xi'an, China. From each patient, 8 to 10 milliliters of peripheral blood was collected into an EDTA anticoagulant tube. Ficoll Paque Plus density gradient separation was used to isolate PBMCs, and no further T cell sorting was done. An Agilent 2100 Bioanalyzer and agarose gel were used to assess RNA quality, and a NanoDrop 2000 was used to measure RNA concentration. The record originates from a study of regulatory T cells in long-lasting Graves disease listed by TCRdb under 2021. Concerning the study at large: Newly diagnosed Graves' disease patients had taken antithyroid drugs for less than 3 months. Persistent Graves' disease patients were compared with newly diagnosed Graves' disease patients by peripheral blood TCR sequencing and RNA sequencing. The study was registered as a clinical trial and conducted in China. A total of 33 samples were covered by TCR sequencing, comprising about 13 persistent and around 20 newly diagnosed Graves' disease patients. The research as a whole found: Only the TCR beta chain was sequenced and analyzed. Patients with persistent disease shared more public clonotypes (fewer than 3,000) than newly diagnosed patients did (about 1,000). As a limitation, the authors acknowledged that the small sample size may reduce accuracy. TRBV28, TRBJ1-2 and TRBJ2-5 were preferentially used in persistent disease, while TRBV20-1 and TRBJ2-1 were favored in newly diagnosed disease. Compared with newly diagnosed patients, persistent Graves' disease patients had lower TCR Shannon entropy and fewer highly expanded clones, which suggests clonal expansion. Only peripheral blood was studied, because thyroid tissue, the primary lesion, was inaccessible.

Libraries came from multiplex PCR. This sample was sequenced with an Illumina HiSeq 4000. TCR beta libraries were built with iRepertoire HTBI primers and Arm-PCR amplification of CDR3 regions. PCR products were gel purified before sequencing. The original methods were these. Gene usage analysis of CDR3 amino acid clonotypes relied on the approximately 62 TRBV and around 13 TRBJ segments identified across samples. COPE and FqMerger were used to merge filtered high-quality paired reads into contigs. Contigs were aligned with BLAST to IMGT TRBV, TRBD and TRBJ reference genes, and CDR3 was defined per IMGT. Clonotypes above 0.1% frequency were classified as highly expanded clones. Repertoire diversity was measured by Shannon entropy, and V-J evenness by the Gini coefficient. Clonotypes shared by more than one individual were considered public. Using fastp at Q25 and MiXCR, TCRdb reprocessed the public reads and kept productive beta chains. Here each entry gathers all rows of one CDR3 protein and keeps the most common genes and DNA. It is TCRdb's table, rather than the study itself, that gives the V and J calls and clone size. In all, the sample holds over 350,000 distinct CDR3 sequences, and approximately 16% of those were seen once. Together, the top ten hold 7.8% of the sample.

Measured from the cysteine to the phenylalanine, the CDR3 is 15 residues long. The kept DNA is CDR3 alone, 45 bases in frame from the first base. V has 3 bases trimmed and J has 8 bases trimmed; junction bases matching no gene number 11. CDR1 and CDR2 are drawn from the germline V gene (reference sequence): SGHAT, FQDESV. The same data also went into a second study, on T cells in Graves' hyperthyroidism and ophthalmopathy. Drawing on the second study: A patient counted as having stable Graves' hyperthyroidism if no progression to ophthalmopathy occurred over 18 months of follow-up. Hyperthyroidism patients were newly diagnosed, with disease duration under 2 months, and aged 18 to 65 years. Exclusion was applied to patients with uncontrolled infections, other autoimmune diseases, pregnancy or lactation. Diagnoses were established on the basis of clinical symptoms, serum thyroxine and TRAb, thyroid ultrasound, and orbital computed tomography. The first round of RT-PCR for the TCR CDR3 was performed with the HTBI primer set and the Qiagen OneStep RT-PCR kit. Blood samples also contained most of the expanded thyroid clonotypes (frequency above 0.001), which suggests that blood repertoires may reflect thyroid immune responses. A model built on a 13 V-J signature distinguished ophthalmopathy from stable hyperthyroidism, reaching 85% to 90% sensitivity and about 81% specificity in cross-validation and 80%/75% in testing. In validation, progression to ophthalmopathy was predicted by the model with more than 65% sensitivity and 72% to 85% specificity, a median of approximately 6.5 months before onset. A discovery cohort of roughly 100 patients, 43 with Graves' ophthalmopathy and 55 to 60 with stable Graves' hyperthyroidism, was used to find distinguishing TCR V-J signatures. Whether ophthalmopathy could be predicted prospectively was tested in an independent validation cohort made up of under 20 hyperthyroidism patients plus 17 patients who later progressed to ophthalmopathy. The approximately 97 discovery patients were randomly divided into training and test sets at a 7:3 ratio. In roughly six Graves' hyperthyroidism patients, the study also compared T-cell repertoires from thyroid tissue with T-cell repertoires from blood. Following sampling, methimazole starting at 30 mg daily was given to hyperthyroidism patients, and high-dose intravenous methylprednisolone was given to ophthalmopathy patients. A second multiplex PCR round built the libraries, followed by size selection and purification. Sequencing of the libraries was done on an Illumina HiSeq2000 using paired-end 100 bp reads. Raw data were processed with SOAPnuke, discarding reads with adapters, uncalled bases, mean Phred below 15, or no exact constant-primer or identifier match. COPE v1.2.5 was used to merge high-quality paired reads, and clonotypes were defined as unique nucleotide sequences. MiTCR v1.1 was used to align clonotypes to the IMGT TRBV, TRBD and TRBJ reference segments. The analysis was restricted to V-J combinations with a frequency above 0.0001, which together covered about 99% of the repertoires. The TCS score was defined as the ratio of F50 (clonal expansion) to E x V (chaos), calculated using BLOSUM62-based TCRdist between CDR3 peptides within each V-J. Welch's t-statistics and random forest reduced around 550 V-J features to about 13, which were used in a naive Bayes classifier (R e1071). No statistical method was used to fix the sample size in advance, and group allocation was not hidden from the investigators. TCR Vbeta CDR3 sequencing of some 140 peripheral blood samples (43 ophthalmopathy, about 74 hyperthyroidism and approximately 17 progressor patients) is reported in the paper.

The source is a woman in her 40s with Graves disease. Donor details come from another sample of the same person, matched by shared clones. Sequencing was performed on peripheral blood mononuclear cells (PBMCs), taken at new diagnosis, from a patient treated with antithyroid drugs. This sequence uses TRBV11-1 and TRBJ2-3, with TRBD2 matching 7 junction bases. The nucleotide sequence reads TGTGCCAGCAGCTTGTGGCGTACGGGGGAGGGTACGCAGTATTTT. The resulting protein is CASSLWRTGEGTQYF.